This TCR beta chain came from a study of T and B cells in COVID-19 patients. Study overall: Recovered patients mostly had mild to moderate COVID-19 managed as outpatients.

From blood, 250-500 ng of genomic DNA served as TRB template. BIOMED2 TRB-A/B primer pools were used in multiplex TRB PCR. One entry per CDR3 protein results from TCRdb running MiXCR on the multiplex PCR reads. This sample has some 16,000 distinct CDR3 sequences, with 28% found just once. CDR1 is SGHTA and CDR2 is FQGNSA in the germline V gene. V gave up 4 bases and J gave up 2 bases, with 11 bases separating them. The CDR3 extends over 14 amino acids. Specimen: blood. V is TRBV7-2 and J is TRBJ2-5; weak D call: TRBD1 (5 bases). The TCR comes from a human donor who had recovered from COVID-19. The CDR3 is CASSSRASQETQYF. The CDR3 nucleotides are TGTGCCAGCAGCTCCAGGGCCTCGCAAGAGACCCAGTACTTC.